The entry below gives a single TCR beta chain sequence along with its context. This clonotype was counted ten times or more. There is no known antigen for this receptor. No base qualities exist here, and no much larger clone lies one base off it. TCR beta CDR3 regions were amplified from RNA transcripts. For the first round of RT-PCR on the TCR CDR3, the HTBI primer set was used together with the Qiagen OneStep RT-PCR kit. Libraries were constructed in a second round of multiplex PCR, after which size selection and purification were performed. The libraries were sequenced on an Illumina HiSeq2000 using paired-end 100 bp reads. The study's own analysis went as follows. Raw data were processed with SOAPnuke, discarding reads with adapters, uncalled bases, mean Phred below 15, or no exact constant-primer or identifier match. High-quality paired reads were merged using COPE v1.2.5, and each unique nucleotide sequence was defined as a clonotype. MiTCR v1.1 was used to align clonotypes to the IMGT TRBV, TRBD and TRBJ reference segments. The analysis included only V-J combinations with a frequency above 0.0001, which together covered around 99% of the repertoires. The TCS score was defined as F50 (clonal expansion) divided by E x V (chaos), with BLOSUM62-based TCRdist calculated between CDR3 peptides within each V-J. Welch's t-statistics and random forest reduced approximately 520 V-J features to roughly 13, which were used in a naive Bayes classifier (R e1071). The public reads were reprocessed in TCRdb via fastp at Q25 and MiXCR, keeping in-frame beta chains. A single entry per CDR3 protein holds the most common genes and DNA from its merged rows. None of the V and J calls come from the authors' own analysis; TCRdb made them. For this sample the table gives around 620,000 distinct CDR3 sequences, of which 14% were detected only once. Roughly 7.1% of the sample is in the top ten clones.

In the ophthalmopathy patients, disease was moderately to severely active, with a Clinical Activity Score of 3 or more, a NOSPECS grade of 4 or more, and a duration of less than 3 months. The study excluded patients with uncontrolled infections, other autoimmune diseases, pregnancy or lactation. Diagnoses were established on the basis of clinical symptoms, serum thyroxine and TRAb, thyroid ultrasound, and orbital computed tomography. PBMCs were separated from roughly 9.6 ml of fresh peripheral blood using Ficoll-Paque density gradient centrifugation. Total RNA was extracted using Trizol reagent, and RNA quality was assessed on an Agilent 2100 Bioanalyzer. Based on the germline V gene, the CDR1 and CDR2 sequences are MNHEY and SVGEGT. Trimming leaves V shorter by 2 bases and J shorter by 3 bases, with the junction holding 6 bases beyond the gene matches. Counted from cysteine to phenylalanine, this CDR3 has 17 amino acids. CDR3 DNA only is kept here, 51 bases in frame from base 1.

This sample was included in a study of T cells in Graves' hyperthyroidism and ophthalmopathy (dated by TCRdb to between 2018 and 2020). For context, the study as a whole: Peripheral blood samples were taken at the time of initial diagnosis, prior to any treatment. To identify TCR V-J signatures that set the groups apart, the researchers used a discovery cohort of 100 or so patients, made up of fewer than 50 with Graves' ophthalmopathy and 57 with stable Graves' hyperthyroidism. Prospective prediction of ophthalmopathy was tested in an independent validation cohort of fewer than 20 hyperthyroidism patients and 17 patients who later progressed to ophthalmopathy. The roughly 91 discovery patients were randomly divided into training and test sets at a 7:3 ratio. The study also compared thyroid tissue and blood T-cell repertoires from over 5 Graves' hyperthyroidism patients. After sampling, hyperthyroidism patients received methimazole starting at 30 mg daily, and ophthalmopathy patients received high-dose intravenous methylprednisolone. The paper reports TCR Vbeta CDR3 sequencing of some 140 peripheral blood samples: over 40 ophthalmopathy, over 70 hyperthyroidism and roughly 17 progressor patients. What the study reported, not specific to this receptor: In validation, progression to ophthalmopathy was predicted by the model with around 71% sensitivity and 72% to 80% specificity, a median of roughly 6.4 months before onset. Most expanded thyroid clonotypes (frequency above 0.001) were also found in blood, which suggests that blood repertoires may mirror thyroid immune responses. Ophthalmopathy was separated from stable hyperthyroidism by a 13 V-J signature model, with 87.88% sensitivity and 81% to 82% specificity obtained in cross-validation and 80%/75% obtained in testing. No statistical method was used to fix the sample size in advance, and group allocation was not hidden from the investigators.

The rearranged segments are TRBV6-2 or TRBV6-3 and TRBJ2-5, with 13 bases in between that match TRBD2. Material for sequencing was blood. The sequence came from a woman between 18 and 29 years old with Graves' ophthalmopathy. The CDR3 reads CASSYAYGTSGKETQYF. The sequenced DNA is TGTGCCAGCAGTTACGCCTACGGGACTAGCGGGAAAGAGACCCAGTACTTC.